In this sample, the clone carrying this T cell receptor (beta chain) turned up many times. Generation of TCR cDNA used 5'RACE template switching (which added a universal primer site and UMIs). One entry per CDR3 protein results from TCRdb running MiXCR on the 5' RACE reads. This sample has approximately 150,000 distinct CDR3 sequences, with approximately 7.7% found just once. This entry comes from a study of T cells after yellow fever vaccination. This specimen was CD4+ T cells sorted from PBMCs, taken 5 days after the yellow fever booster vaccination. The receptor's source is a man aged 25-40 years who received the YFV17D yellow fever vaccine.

The CDR3 spells CASSGTSGRRNEQFF. As DNA, the CDR3 is TGTGCCAGTAGTGGGACTAGCGGGAGAAGGAATGAGCAGTTCTTC. The chain carries TRBV19 and TRBJ2-1; TRBD2 agrees at 14 bases. V shed 5 bases and J 7 bases; nucleotides not matched to a gene: 4. This CDR3 spans 15 amino acids. The germline gives CDR1 LNHDA, CDR2 SQIVND (reference sequence).